This TCR beta chain was retrieved from a study of early T cells in non-severe SARS-CoV-2 infection. Study-wide context: The chains were unpaired, and the sequenced material was bulk RNA from unsorted whole blood. Overall study findings and caveats: Anti-spike CD8 responses were favored by VDJdb matching, which missed private and CD4 specificities.

The CDR3 is made up of 19 amino acids. V was clipped by 0 bases and J by 4 bases; unmatched bases: 15. Germline-derived CDR1 and CDR2 are MGHRA and YSYEKL. This clonotype is labeled medium-sized. Its antigen is as yet unknown. The TCR library protocol was used to attach unique molecular identifiers. These identifiers were attached to individual cDNA molecules. MiXCR was run by TCRdb on the 5' RACE reads, yielding one entry per CDR3 protein. The sample lists 15,000 to 20,000 distinct CDR3 sequences; 5% to 6% were seen once. Sequencing was performed on whole blood, taken at baseline. The receptor comes from an adult who was a healthcare worker with PCR-confirmed SARS-CoV-2 infection or an uninfected control (not recorded which). The chain is built from TRBV4-1 and TRBJ2-3; the match to TRBD1 covers 8 bases. CDR3 residues: CASSQDGQGARVFADTQYF. The CDR3 DNA is TGCGCCAGCAGCCAAGATGGCCAGGGGGCGCGTGTTTTCGCAGATACGCAGTATTTT.